One and the same sample provided the 29 T cell receptor beta chains below, sequenced in a study of molecular identifiers for immune sequencing clone quantification. Via MiXCR, TCRdb re-called the PCR reads, giving one row per CDR3 protein. The table includes some 580,000 distinct CDR3 sequences, roughly 27% detected once. Specimen: naive CD8+ T cells from blood, with Jurkat cell RNA spiked in. This sample's subset: FACS-sorted CD8+CD4-CCR7+CD45RA+ naive T cells. The receptors originated from a human donor in good health. Some libraries in this study had Jurkat cell RNA spiked in.

This clonotype was counted at least ten times. The DNA of the CDR3 is TGTGCCAGCAGCTTAGAAGGCCAGCAAGAGACCCAGTACTTC. This gives the protein CASSLEGQQETQYF. The gene calls are TRBV7-6 and TRBJ2-5; D is unclear. The germline V gene has CDR1 SGHVS and CDR2 FNYEAQ. Trimming shortened V by 1 base and J by 2 bases, and 8 bases separated the two germline ends. This CDR3 has 14 residues. The entire variable domain, with the rest obtained from reference TRBV7-6 and TRBJ2-5, is as follows: GAGVSQSPRYKVTKRGQDVALRCDPISGHVSLYWYRQALGQGPEFLTYFNYEAQQDKSGLPNDRFSAERPEGSISTLTIQRTEQRDSAMYRCASSLEGQQETQYFGPGTRLLVL.

This clonotype came up many times. The chain is built from TRBV6-6 and TRBJ2-7, with a weak D call TRBD1 (5 bases). Germline CDR1 MNHNY, CDR2 SVGAGI (reference sequence). The CDR3 extends over 13 amino acids. V was cut by 2 bases and J by 4 bases, with 9 bases left in between. Here the CDR3 DNA reads TGTGCCAGCAGTTACAGGACACCATACGAGCAGTACTTC. Residues: CASSYRTPYEQYF.

This clonotype was recorded at least ten times. The rearrangement uses TRBV4-1 and TRBJ1-1; D is undetermined. With 1 base removed from V and 0 bases from J, the gap between germline ends came to 6 bases. CDR1 is MGHRA, CDR2 YSYEKL, per germline. The CDR3 consists of 14 residues. Here the CDR3 reads CASSQVEMNTEAFF. In nucleotides, the CDR3 is TGCGCCAGCAGCCAAGTTGAAATGAACACTGAAGCTTTCTTT.

This clonotype was counted ten times or more. The rearrangement uses TRBV7-9 and TRBJ2-5, with TRBD1 matching over 10 bases. The CDR3 spans 16 residues. V trimming: 4 bases; J trimming: 4 bases; junction bases outside the gene matches: 9. The germline gives CDR1 SEHNR, CDR2 FQNEAQ (reference sequence). The CDR3 region is CASSSTGGALIETQYF. The CDR3 DNA is TGTGCCAGCAGCTCGACAGGGGGCGCGTTGATAGAGACCCAGTACTTC.

Points on this clonotype: Possible read error: a much larger clone is one base away. V usage is TRBV20-1 and J usage is TRBJ1-6; D not certain. Germline lookup yields CDR1 DFQATT and CDR2 SNEGSKA (reference sequence). The CDR3 length is 14 residues. As DNA, the CDR3 is TGCGGTGTTCACCCTGTCCTCTATAATTCACCCCTCCACTTT. It codes for CGVHPVLYNSPLHF.

In its sample, this clonotype was seen a few times. The chain combines TRBV6-6 with TRBJ2-2, with D unresolved. Germline CDR1 and CDR2: MNHNY and SVGAGI (reference sequence). V was trimmed by 6 bases and J by 8 bases, leaving 10 bases between them. This CDR3 spans 12 amino acids. CDR3 nucleotide sequence: TGTGCCAGCAGCCCCACTGGAGGGGAGCTGTTTTTT. Translating gives CASSPTGGELFF.

This clonotype has ten or more counts. The V and J genes are TRBV4-1 and TRBJ2-3, with 10 bases aligning to TRBD2. Unmatched junction bases numbered 15, after V lost 1 base and J lost 5 bases. There are 19 residues in the CDR3. CDR1 is MGHRA and CDR2 is YSYEKL in the germline V gene. Written as DNA, the CDR3 is TGCGCCAGCAGCCAAGGACCCCCCCTCGGAGCGGGGGGGCTAGATACGCAGTATTTT. Protein: CASSQGPPLGAGGLDTQYF.

Points on this clonotype: With a much larger clone just one base away, this may be a read error. The gene calls are TRBV6-2 or TRBV6-3 and TRBJ1-1; 7 bases map to TRBD1. The CDR3 runs to 16 residues. The V gene's germline CDR1 is MNHEY and CDR2 SVGEGT. V gave up 6 bases and J gave up 5 bases; unmatched junction bases: 15. The CDR3 nucleotides read TGTGCCAGCAGGCATCCGCCTCAGGGGGTCGGGACTGAAGCTTTCTTT. This sequence encodes CASRHPPQGVGTEAFF.

There are many counts of this clonotype. This rearrangement joins TRBV7-2 to TRBJ2-7; the match to TRBD2 covers 7 bases. The CDR3 is made up of 13 amino acids. Losses at the gene ends were 1 base for V and 6 bases for J; bases not matched to a gene: 3. Per germline, CDR1 SGHTA and CDR2 FQGNSA. This CDR3 reads CASSLDPGGEQYF. The CDR3 bases are TGTGCCAGCAGCTTAGACCCGGGGGGCGAGCAGTACTTC.

This clonotype has just a few counts. V usage is TRBV19 and J usage is TRBJ2-3; TRBD2 matches at 8 bases. Germline CDR1 and CDR2: LNHDA and SQIVND (reference sequence). This CDR3 spans 15 amino acids. Germline trimming cut 9 bases from V and 2 bases from J; bases unmatched to any gene: 10. The CDR3 DNA reads as TGTGCCAGCACGGGGGGGGGTTTGGACACAGATACGCAGTATTTT. Its translation is CASTGGGLDTDTQYF.

This clonotype was seen at least ten times. V usage is TRBV30 and J usage is TRBJ1-1, with D possibly TRBD1 on 6 matching bases. CDR1 is GTSNPN, CDR2 SVGIG, per germline (reference sequence). Trimming shortened V by 0 bases and J by 5 bases, and 10 bases separated the two germline ends. CDR3 length: 13 amino acids. The CDR3 DNA reads as TGTGCCTGGAGTGTCACACAGGGTACTGAAGCTTTCTTT. Its translation: CAWSVTQGTEAFF.

The chain couples TRBV11-2 to TRBJ2-3, with 9 positions matching TRBD1. V shed 1 base, J shed 0 bases, and the junction held 11 bases outside the gene matches. The germline gives CDR1 SGHAT, CDR2 FQNNGV. The CDR3 has 19 residues. The CDR3 loop reads CASSLGPRATGGSTDTQYF. In DNA, the CDR3 is TGTGCCAGCAGCTTAGGGCCTAGGGCGACAGGGGGAAGCACAGATACGCAGTATTTT.

The chain is built from TRBV4-3 and TRBJ1-6, with D hard to call. CDR1 is LGHNA and CDR2 is YSLEER in the germline V gene. Trimming cost V 4 bases and J 7 bases, with 8 bases left between them. The CDR3 is made up of 13 amino acids. CDR3 nucleotides: TGCGCCAGCAGCCGAAACGGGAATTCACCCCTCCACTTT. Translated, it gives CASSRNGNSPLHF.

There are a few counts of this clonotype. The chain combines TRBV25-1 with TRBJ2-3, with 7 bases aligning to TRBD1. This CDR3 region has 16 residues. Germline V gene sequence: CDR1 MGHDK, CDR2 SYGVNS. After removal of 1 base from V and 5 bases from J, the junction contained 9 bases not matched to a gene. The CDR3 spells CASSESPTGIEDTQYF. The CDR3, as DNA: TGTGCCAGCAGTGAATCACCGACAGGGATTGAAGATACGCAGTATTTT.

This clonotype was picked up a small number of times. The V and J genes are TRBV27 and TRBJ2-7, with D possibly matching TRBD2 (5 bases). The ends were cut back, 1 base at V and 6 bases at J, with 16 bases in the middle. This CDR3 has 15 residues. CDR1 and CDR2 from the germline V gene are MNHEY and SMNVEV (reference sequence). CDR3: CASSLWSGDASEQYF. The CDR3 DNA reads as TGTGCCAGCAGTTTATGGTCCGGGGATGCCTCCGAGCAGTACTTC.

In its sample, this clonotype was seen a few times. A read error may be the cause here, since a much bigger clone is one base away. This CDR3 is CASSRPPPGGPNTGELFF. CDR3 sequence (DNA): TGCGCCAGCAGTCGACCTCCTCCGGGCGGTCCGAACACCGGGGAGCTGTTTTTT. The chain couples TRBV23-1 to TRBJ2-2; D unresolved. TRBV23-1 belongs to the ORF category, with a function that is uncertain. The CDR3 contains 18 residues. With 4 bases removed from V and 0 bases from J, the gap between germline ends came to 18 bases.

This clonotype was detected ten times or more. The V call is TRBV6-2 or TRBV6-3, the J call TRBJ2-1; 9 positions match TRBD2. The CDR3 loop spans 15 amino acids. Per germline, CDR1 MNHEY and CDR2 SVGEGT. Trimming at V came to 4 bases and at J to 7 bases, leaving 8 bases not matched to a gene. The CDR3 nucleotides read TGTGCCAGCAGTTCCCTTAGCGGGGGAGGAAATGAGCAGTTCTTC. Its translation: CASSSLSGGGNEQFF.

This clonotype has just a few counts. V usage is TRBV6-5 and J usage is TRBJ2-7; 10 bases line up with TRBD1. V shed 2 bases and J 5 bases; nucleotides not matched to a gene: 21. Germline V lookup: CDR1 MNHEY, CDR2 SVGAGI. This CDR3 contains 20 residues. The CDR3 nucleotides read TGTGCCAGCAGTTACCACTTCATCGGGACAGGGGTTCGCGAAGGTAACGAGCAGTACTTC. Translation gives CASSYHFIGTGVREGNEQYF.

This clonotype was observed at least ten times. This chain joins TRBV6-6 and TRBJ1-1, with 8 bases matching TRBD1. The CDR3 has 16 residues. CDR1 and CDR2 (germline): MNHNY, SVGAGI (reference sequence). With 5 bases clipped from V and 0 bases from J, the junction kept 8 bases outside the gene matches. In nucleotides, the CDR3 is TGTGCCAGCAGTATCGGACAGGGAAACATGAACACTGAAGCTTTCTTT. This translates into CASSIGQGNMNTEAFF.

There are many counts of this clonotype. The chain uses TRBV19 and TRBJ2-7; TRBD2 agrees at 13 bases. This CDR3 comprises 16 residues. V was pared by 0 bases and J by 5 bases, with 4 bases of the junction left unmatched. Germline assignment: CDR1 LNHDA and CDR2 SQIVND (reference sequence). The CDR3 DNA sequence: TGTGCCAGTAGTATAGACTGGACTAGCGGGAGCCACGAGCAGTACTTC. Its protein product is CASSIDWTSGSHEQYF.

This clonotype showed up many times. This chain uses TRBV9 with TRBJ1-1; D unclear. Germline V gene lookup returns CDR1 SGDLS and CDR2 YYNGEE. The CDR3 length is 14 residues. V lost 4 bases and J 4 bases, leaving 14 bases between the germline ends. Here the CDR3 DNA reads TGTGCCAGCAGCTCCAGAGCCGTGGGCACTGAAGCTTTCTTT. This sequence encodes CASSSRAVGTEAFF.

This clonotype was seen at least ten times. The chain links TRBV7-9 to TRBJ1-1; D possibly corresponds to TRBD1 (5 bases). Germline V gene lookup returns CDR1 SEHNR and CDR2 FQNEAQ (reference sequence). The V and J ends lost 6 bases and 3 bases respectively, with 8 bases between them. There are 12 residues in the CDR3. The CDR3 DNA sequence: TGTGCCAGCAGGGGGGGAGACACTGAAGCTTTCTTT. Its translation: CASRGGDTEAFF.

This clonotype was counted at least ten times. The genes are TRBV28 and TRBJ2-7; maybe TRBD2 (5 bases). This CDR3 is built from 13 residues. From germline, CDR1 is MDHEN and CDR2 SYDVKM. Trimming pared 10 bases from V and 0 bases from J, leaving 13 bases between. CDR3 region: CATQFGLSYEQYF. The CDR3, as DNA: TGTGCCACCCAATTTGGACTCTCCTACGAGCAGTACTTC.

The table lists this clonotype with many counts. This chain links TRBV12-3 or TRBV12-4 with TRBJ2-5; D is perhaps TRBD1 or TRBD2 (5 bases each). Trimming removed 4 bases from V and 1 base from J, with 10 bases in between. This CDR3 has 14 amino acids. The CDR3 here is CASSSRDGQETQYF. As DNA, the CDR3 is TGTGCCAGCAGTTCCCGGGACGGCCAAGAGACCCAGTACTTC.

The chain employs TRBV4-1 and TRBJ2-7; D is perhaps TRBD1 (6 bases). Germline V gene data show CDR1 as MGHRA and CDR2 as YSYEKL. Trimming took 1 base from V and 5 from J, leaving 12 bases between them. The CDR3 has 14 residues. The chain's CDR3 is CASSQGPGAHEQYF. The CDR3 coding sequence is TGCGCCAGCAGCCAAGGTCCAGGGGCCCACGAGCAGTACTTC.

This clonotype occurred a few times. J is TRBJ2-6 and V is TRBV7-6; D gene unclear. Trimming shortened V by 7 bases and J by 4 bases, and 29 bases separated the two germline ends. There are 20 residues in the CDR3. The germline CDR1 and CDR2 sequences are SGHVS and FNYEAQ. The CDR3 DNA follows: TGTGCCAGCAACTCCGACATCCCCAGCGCCAGGTGGTCAGGGGCCAACGTCCTGACTTTC. Translated: CASNSDIPSARWSGANVLTF.

The chain is built from TRBV7-9 and TRBJ2-1; a weak D match, TRBD1 (6 bases). Trimming pared 5 bases from V and 7 bases from J, leaving 18 bases between. Per the germline V gene, CDR1 is SEHNR and CDR2 is FQNEAQ (reference sequence). This CDR3 has 15 amino acids. CDR3 sequence: CASSPQGKSRNEQFF. The DNA for the CDR3 is TGTGCCAGCAGCCCACAGGGCAAGTCGAGGAATGAGCAGTTCTTC.

The V gene is TRBV5-1, the J gene TRBJ2-1, with 9 positions matching TRBD2. This CDR3 comprises 17 residues. Germline CDR1 and CDR2: SGHRS and YFSETQ. The V gene end was trimmed by 1 base and the J gene end by 8 bases; junction bases not matched to a gene: 13. CDR3 DNA sequence: TGCGCCAGCAGCTTGATGGGGGGAGCGGGAGGTTTAGATGAGCAGTTCTTC. Amino acid sequence: CASSLMGGAGGLDEQFF.

With respect to this clonotype: A much bigger clone sits one base away, suggesting this may be a read error. CDR3: CASSLDGTEEPQYF. The DNA for the CDR3 is TGCGCCAGCAGCTTGGACGGGACAGAAGAGCCCCAGTACTTC. The chain combines TRBV5-1 with TRBJ2-5; 7 nucleotides match TRBD1. This CDR3 region has 14 residues. CDR1 is SGHRS and CDR2 is YFSETQ in the germline V gene.